This T cell receptor (beta chain) was identified during a study of T cells in Graves' hyperthyroidism and ophthalmopathy. Findings and caveats of the study: The model made its ophthalmopathy prediction, and onset followed a median about 6.8 months later. Ophthalmopathy was separated from stable hyperthyroidism by a 13 V-J model.

The CDR3 spans 19 residues. Trimming cost V 2 bases and J 4 bases, with 25 bases left between them. In germline, CDR1 is SGHTS, CDR2 YDEGEE. This clonotype occurred a few times. Its specificity is not known. Using 10 ml of fresh peripheral blood, PBMCs were prepared. Amplification targeted TCR beta CDR3 regions from RNA transcripts. Using the HTBI primer set, a first-round RT-PCR was run on the TCR CDR3. TCRdb passed the multiplex PCR reads through MiXCR, listing each CDR3 protein once. This sample carries about 560,000 distinct CDR3 sequences, roughly 15% of them seen once, and the ten largest clones take roughly 13%.

The sample was blood. This TCR derives from a woman aged 40 to 50 with Graves' hyperthyroidism. The chain links TRBV5-8 to TRBJ2-1, with D possibly TRBD1 on 6 matching bases. The CDR3 DNA reads TGTGCCAGCAGCTTAATACTTTCTTCCTCAGGGGAGAATTACAATGAGCAGTTCTTC. It is translated as CASSLILSSSGENYNEQFF.